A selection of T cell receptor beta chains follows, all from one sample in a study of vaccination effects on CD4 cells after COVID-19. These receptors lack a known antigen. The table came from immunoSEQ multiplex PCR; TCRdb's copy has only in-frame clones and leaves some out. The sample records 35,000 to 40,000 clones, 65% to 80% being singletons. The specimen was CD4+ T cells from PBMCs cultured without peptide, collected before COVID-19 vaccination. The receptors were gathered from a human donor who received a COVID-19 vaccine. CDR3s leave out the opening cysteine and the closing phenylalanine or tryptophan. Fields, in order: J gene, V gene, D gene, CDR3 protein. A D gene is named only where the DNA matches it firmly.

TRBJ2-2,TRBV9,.,ASSATRDHIELF
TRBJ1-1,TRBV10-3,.,AISDVGIEAF
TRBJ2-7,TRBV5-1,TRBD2,ASSWGGGSYEQY
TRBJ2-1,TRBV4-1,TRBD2,ASSQGGLAGFPPPYNEQF
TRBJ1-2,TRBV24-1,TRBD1,ATSDWTGDRYGYT
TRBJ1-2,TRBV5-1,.,ASSFSAGSNYGYT
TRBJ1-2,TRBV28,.,ASRGGSNYGYT
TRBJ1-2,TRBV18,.,ASSPAWDGDYGYT
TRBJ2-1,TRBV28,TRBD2,ASNGSSGRAGEQF
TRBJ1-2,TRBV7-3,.,ASSPQGRVSHGYT
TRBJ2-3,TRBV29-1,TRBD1,SVGGQGSDTQY
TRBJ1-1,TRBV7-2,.,ASSLVAEMNTEAF
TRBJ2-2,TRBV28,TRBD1,ASSSGQPGELF
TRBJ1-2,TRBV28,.,ATSTANYGYT
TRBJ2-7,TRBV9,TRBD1,ASSVRGTDSYEQY
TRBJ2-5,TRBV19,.,ASSISPVETQY
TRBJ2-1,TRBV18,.,ASSPVSTGYEQF
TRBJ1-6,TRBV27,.,ASSFSGSPLH
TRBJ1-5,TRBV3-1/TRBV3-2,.,ASSSGHRNQPQH
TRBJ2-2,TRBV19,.,ASDGQGRAGELF
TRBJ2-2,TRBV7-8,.,ASSLVPGRDGELF
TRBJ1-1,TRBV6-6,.,ASSFGSYTEAF
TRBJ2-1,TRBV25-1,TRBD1,ASSEWDRRKNNEQF
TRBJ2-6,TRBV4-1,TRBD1,ASSQGDRGFGANVLT
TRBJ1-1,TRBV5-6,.,ASSSIRYNGSPSEAF
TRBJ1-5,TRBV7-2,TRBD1,ASRETGTGRDQPQH
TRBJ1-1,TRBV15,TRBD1,ATSGRFRDRPPF
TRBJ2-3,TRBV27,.,ASSFRGLTGDTQY
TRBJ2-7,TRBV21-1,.,ASSCSLRDNYEQY
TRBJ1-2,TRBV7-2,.,ASRLSYGYT
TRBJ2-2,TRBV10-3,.,AISARTGGPQTGELF
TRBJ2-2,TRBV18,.,ASSPVSPNTGELF
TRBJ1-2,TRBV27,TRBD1,ASSLGTAYGYT
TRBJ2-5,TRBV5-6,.,ASSFSSGTQY
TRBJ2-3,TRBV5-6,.,ASARGVDTQY
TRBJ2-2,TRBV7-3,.,ASRVGGTGELF
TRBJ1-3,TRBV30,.,AWSEAGGNTIY
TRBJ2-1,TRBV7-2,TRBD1,ASSLTGTGANEQF
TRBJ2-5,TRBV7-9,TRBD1,ASSTLGTGGSETQY
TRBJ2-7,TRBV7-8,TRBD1,ASSSKVRQGPYEQY
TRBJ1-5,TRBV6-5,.,ASSYSNPLNQPQH
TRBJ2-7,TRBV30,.,AWSAGVENYEQY